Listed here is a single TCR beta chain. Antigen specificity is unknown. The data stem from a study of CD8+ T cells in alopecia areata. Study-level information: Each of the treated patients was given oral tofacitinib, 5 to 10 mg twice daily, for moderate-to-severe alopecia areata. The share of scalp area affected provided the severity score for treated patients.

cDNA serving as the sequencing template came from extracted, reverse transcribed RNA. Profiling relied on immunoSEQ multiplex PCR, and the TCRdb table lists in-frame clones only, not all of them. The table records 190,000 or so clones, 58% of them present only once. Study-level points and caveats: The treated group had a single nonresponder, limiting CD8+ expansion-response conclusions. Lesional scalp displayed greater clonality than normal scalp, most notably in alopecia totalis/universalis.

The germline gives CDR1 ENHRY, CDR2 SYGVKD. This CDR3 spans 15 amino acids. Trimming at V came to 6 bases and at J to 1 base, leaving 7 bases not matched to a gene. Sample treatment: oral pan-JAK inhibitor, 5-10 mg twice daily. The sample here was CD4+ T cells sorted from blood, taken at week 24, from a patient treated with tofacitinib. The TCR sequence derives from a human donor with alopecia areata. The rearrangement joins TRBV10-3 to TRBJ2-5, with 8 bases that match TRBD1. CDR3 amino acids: CAIRVGQGSQETQYF. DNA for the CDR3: TGTGCCATCAGAGTTGGACAGGGATCCCAAGAGACCCAGTACTTC.